These 18 T cell receptor beta chains came from one sample sequenced in a study of cytomegalovirus exposure and HLA in healthy donors. The primer mix had 60 Vbeta and 13 Jbeta primers. Method: immunoSEQ multiplex PCR; TCRdb's copy keeps in-frame clones and lacks some. The data contain about 99,000 clones, about a tenth of them singletons. Sequenced input: PBMCs. Every receptor here comes from a man aged 35 to 55 in good health and CMV-seropositive.

The chain has TRBV5-1 and TRBJ2-1; 14 nucleotides align to TRBD2. This CDR3 comprises 16 residues. V gave up 0 bases and J gave up 9 bases; unmatched junction bases: 5. Looked up from germline, CDR1 is SGHRS and CDR2 is YFSETQ. CDR3 region: CASSLGPGLAGVEQFF. CDR3 nucleotides: TGCGCCAGCAGCTTGGGCCCGGGACTAGCGGGAGTTGAGCAGTTCTTC. The full variable domain, its missing parts supplied by reference TRBV5-1 and TRBJ2-1, is KAGVTQTPRYLIKTRGQQVTLSCSPISGHRSVSWYQQTPGQGLQFLFEYFSETQRNKGNFPGRFSGRQFSNSRSEMNVSTLELGDSALYLCASSLGPGLAGVEQFFGPGTRLTVL.

The chain carries TRBV6-5 and TRBJ2-7; no reliable D call. Trimming took off 0 bases at V and 9 bases at J, with 18 bases between the two ends. There are 15 residues in the CDR3. Germline V gene data show CDR1 as MNHEY and CDR2 as SVGAGI. CDR3 amino acids: CASSYSYGDLRGQYF. Here the CDR3 DNA reads TGTGCCAGCAGTTACTCGTACGGAGACCTACGAGGGCAGTACTTC.

This clone has a handful of counts. The chain joins TRBV10-3 to TRBJ1-6; D may be TRBD1 (5 bases). Germline V gene sequence: CDR1 ENHRY, CDR2 SYGVKD. V shed 8 bases and J shed 7 bases, with 12 bases lying between them. CDR3 length: 13 residues. The CDR3 DNA is TGTGCCATCTCCGGGGGAGGGAATTCACCCCTCCACTTT. Its protein is CAISGGGNSPLHF.

V and J are TRBV25-1 and TRBJ1-4; D may be TRBD1 (5 bases). Germline V CDR1 and CDR2: MGHDK, SYGVNS. Trimming removed 9 bases from V and 1 base from J, with 9 bases in between. The CDR3 consists of 13 residues. The CDR3 loop is CASNRRTNEKLFF. CDR3 DNA: TGTGCCAGTAACAGGAGAACTAATGAAAAACTGTTTTTT.

The chain links TRBV10-3 to TRBJ2-7; 9 bases match TRBD1. Per germline, CDR1 ENHRY and CDR2 SYGVKD. The CDR3 has 15 residues. V lost 6 bases to trimming and J lost 2 bases; unmatched junction nucleotides: 8. The CDR3 DNA follows: TGTGCCATCAGCTCCGGGACAGGGTTCCCCTACGAGCAGTACTTC. Translation gives CAISSGTGFPYEQYF.

V is TRBV15 and J is TRBJ2-3; tentative D call: TRBD2 (5 bases). Germline V gene lookup returns CDR1 LNHNV and CDR2 YYDKDF (reference sequence). Between the trimmed V and J ends, which lost 10 bases and 0 bases, there was a span of 14 bases. This CDR3 is built from 14 residues. CDR3 in amino acids: CAILKPGSTDTQYF. As DNA, the CDR3 is TGTGCCATCCTAAAACCGGGGAGCACAGATACGCAGTATTTT.

Only a few counts were recorded for this clone. CDR3 sequence (DNA): TGTGCCAGCAGCTTGGGTGACACCTACGAGCAGTACTTC. It is translated as CASSLGDTYEQYF. The chain couples TRBV5-4 to TRBJ2-7; D not resolved. Per germline, CDR1 SGHNT and CDR2 YYREEE (reference sequence). The CDR3 contains 13 residues. The V end lost 0 bases, the J end lost 2 bases, and 6 bases lay between the germline ends. Based on the CDR3 plus reference TRBV5-4 and TRBJ2-7, the full variable domain is ETGVTQSPTHLIKTRGQQVTLRCSSQSGHNTVSWYQQALGQGPQFIFQYYREEENGRGNFPPRFSGLQFPNYSSELNVNALELDDSALYLCASSLGDTYEQYFGPGTRLTVT.

The J gene is TRBJ2-3, the V gene TRBV13; a possible D gene is TRBD2 (6 bases). V was clipped by 1 base and J by 1 base, with 12 bases between them. The CDR3 consists of 16 residues. Germline CDR1 and CDR2: PRHDT and FYEKMQ (reference sequence). The CDR3 sequence is CASSLDLRGGTDTQYF. CDR3 nucleotide sequence: TGTGCCAGCAGCTTAGATCTGCGGGGAGGCACAGATACGCAGTATTTT.

This clone was seen only a few times. The conserved phenylalanine or tryptophan normally closing the CDR3 is absent here, so this likely arose from a read error. This sequence joins TRBV7-9 and TRBJ1-4; D unresolved. Germline V CDR1 and CDR2: SEHNR, FQNEAQ (reference sequence). V was trimmed by 6 bases and J by 4 bases, leaving 6 bases between them. This CDR3 spans 12 amino acids. The CDR3 protein is CASRRVNEKLFL. The CDR3 DNA sequence: TGTGCCAGCAGACGGGTTAATGAAAAACTGTTTTTG.

This chain uses TRBV29-1 with TRBJ1-1, with a tentative D call TRBD1 (6 bases). The CDR3 contains 12 residues. CDR1 SQVTM and CDR2 ANQGSEA come from the germline V gene. V lost 6 bases to trimming and J lost 1 base, with 9 bases between them. The CDR3 region is CSVPGQNTEAFF. CDR3 sequence (DNA): TGCAGCGTCCCGGGACAGAACACTGAAGCTTTCTTT.

The V and J genes are TRBV15 and TRBJ2-5; 8 bases align to TRBD1. J gave up 11 bases and V 4 bases, and 6 bases lay outside the gene matches. Per germline, CDR1 LNHNV and CDR2 YYDKDF (reference sequence). The CDR3 is made up of 12 amino acids. The CDR3 reads CATSTSTGEQYF. DNA for the CDR3: TGTGCCACCAGCACTTCGACAGGGGAGCAGTACTTC.

A few counts support this clone. The chain employs TRBV29-1 and TRBJ2-1; 11 bases are shared with TRBD2. V lost 7 bases and J lost 7; bases outside the gene matches: 9. CDR3 length: 14 residues. Looked up from germline, CDR1 is SQVTM and CDR2 is ANQGSEA. The chain's CDR3 is CSGGVAGGPNEQFF. DNA for the CDR3: TGCAGCGGGGGGGTAGCGGGAGGGCCTAATGAGCAGTTCTTC.

Only a few counts were recorded for this clone. This chain links TRBV6-5 with TRBJ2-5; D may be TRBD2 (6 bases). Germline CDR1 reads MNHEY; CDR2 reads SVGAGI. This CDR3 spans 14 amino acids. V gave up 2 bases and J gave up 3 bases, with 10 bases separating them. CDR3 nucleotide sequence: TGTGCCAGCAGTTACCCCGGGAGAAAAGAGACCCAGTACTTC. Translating it yields CASSYPGRKETQYF.

The CDR3 nucleotides read TGTGCCAGTAGTGGCAACACAGATACGCAGTATTTT. It codes for CASSGNTDTQYF. The chain recombines TRBV19 with TRBJ2-3; D remains unclear. Deletions cut 5 bases from V and 2 bases from J, with 5 bases between. The CDR3 has 12 residues. The germline V gene encodes CDR1 LNHDA and CDR2 SQIVND (reference sequence). The full variable domain, completed using reference TRBV19 and TRBJ2-3, is DGGITQSPKYLFRKEGQNVTLSCEQNLNHDAMYWYRQDPGQGLRLIYYSQIVNDFQKGDIAEGYSVSREKKESFPLTVTSAQKNPTAFYLCASSGNTDTQYFGPGTRLTVL.

This rearrangement joins TRBV4-1 to TRBJ1-5; D is uncertain. The CDR3 is made up of 14 amino acids. Germline lookup yields CDR1 MGHRA and CDR2 YSYEKL. V lost 0 bases and J 9 bases, leaving 12 bases between the germline ends. As DNA, the CDR3 is TGCGCCAGCAGCCAAGAGGGCGGGGTTCGGCCCCAGCATTTT. Translating it yields CASSQEGGVRPQHF.

This clone was recorded a few times. The CDR3 DNA reads TGTGCCAGCAGTATCTCCGGGGGGGTTGAAAAACTGTTTTTT. Protein sequence: CASSISGGVEKLFF. This rearrangement joins TRBV9 to TRBJ1-4, with D perhaps matching TRBD1 (5 bases). CDR3 length: 14 amino acids. The germline gives CDR1 SGDLS, CDR2 YYNGEE. V was shortened by 5 bases and J by 7 bases, with 15 bases between the two germline ends.

This clone was recorded a few times. This chain joins TRBV6-5 and TRBJ2-1, with a possible D match to TRBD2 (6 bases). The CDR3 contains 15 residues. V lost 2 bases, J lost 4 bases, and 12 bases lay in between. CDR1 is MNHEY and CDR2 is SVGAGI in the germline V gene. CDR3 amino acids: CASSYGQAGYNEQFF. CDR3 nucleotides: TGTGCCAGCAGTTACGGGCAGGCGGGGTACAATGAGCAGTTCTTC.

The table lists this clone with a few counts. The gene calls are TRBV7-9 and TRBJ1-2; 9 bases are shared with TRBD1. Germline V gene lookup returns CDR1 SEHNR and CDR2 FQNEAQ (reference sequence). This CDR3 is built from 15 residues. V trimming: 5 bases; J trimming: 5 bases; junction bases outside the gene matches: 9. The CDR3 sequence: CASSLGTGIRYGYTF. DNA for the CDR3: TGTGCCAGCAGCCTCGGGACAGGGATACGGTATGGCTACACCTTC.